This T cell receptor (beta chain) was retrieved from a study of T cell changes during pregnancy in multiple sclerosis. With 3 bases clipped from V and 4 bases from J, the junction kept 13 bases outside the gene matches. There are 17 residues in the CDR3. Germline V gene data show CDR1 as LNHDA and CDR2 as SQIVND (reference sequence). Sequencing used immunoSEQ multiplex PCR; TCRdb keeps in-frame clones, though not all of them. This repertoire shows over 70,000 clones, 94% found once; its top ten account for about 2.4%. Sequenced here: peripheral blood, sampled in the third trimester of pregnancy. The chain carries TRBV19 and TRBJ1-2; TRBD1 aligns across 8 bases. This clonotype was sampled from a female donor with multiple sclerosis, enrolled in a pregnancy study. For the CDR3, the DNA is TGTGCCAGTAGTATTCAACGGTCAGGGGGCGGAATCTATGGCTACACCTTC. Translating gives CASSIQRSGGGIYGYTF.